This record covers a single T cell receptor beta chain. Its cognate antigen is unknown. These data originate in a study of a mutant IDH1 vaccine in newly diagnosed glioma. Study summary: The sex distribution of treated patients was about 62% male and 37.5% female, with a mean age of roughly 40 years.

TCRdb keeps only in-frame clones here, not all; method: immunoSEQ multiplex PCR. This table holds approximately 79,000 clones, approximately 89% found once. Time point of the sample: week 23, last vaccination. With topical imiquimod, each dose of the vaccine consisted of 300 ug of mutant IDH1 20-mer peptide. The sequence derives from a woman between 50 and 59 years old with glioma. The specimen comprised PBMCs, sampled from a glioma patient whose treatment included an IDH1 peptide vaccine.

CDR3 protein: CASGPQTGGSTDTQYF. The DNA for the CDR3 is TGTGCCAGCGGGCCTCAGACAGGGGGAAGCACAGATACGCAGTATTTT. This chain joins TRBV28 and TRBJ2-3; TRBD1 agrees at 9 bases. Germline V gene lookup returns CDR1 MDHEN and CDR2 SYDVKM. The CDR3 has 16 amino acids. The V segment lost 8 bases and the J segment 0 bases; nucleotides outside the gene matches: 9.